This T cell receptor (beta chain) originates from a study of cytomegalovirus exposure and HLA in healthy donors. V was shortened by 6 bases and J by 1 base, with 14 bases between the two germline ends. Per germline, CDR1 SGHRS and CDR2 YFSETQ. The CDR3 is 14 residues long. Note on this clone: No antigen is known for it.

Study-wide points: In a later analysis, most CMV-associated TCR beta chains appeared HLA-restricted. High sensitivity and specificity were reportedly achieved when the classifier diagnosed cytomegalovirus status. Roughly uniform sequencing depth across donors was assumed, possibly incorrectly.

PCR amplification relied on 60 Vbeta primers (plus 13 Jbeta primers). Clones were sequenced by immunoSEQ multiplex PCR, and TCRdb holds only the in-frame ones, with some missing. The sample lists around 170,000 clones; around 82% were seen once. The source of this sequence is a middle-aged man in good health and CMV-seronegative. V usage is TRBV5-1 and J usage is TRBJ2-7, with TRBD2 as a possible D gene (6 bases). Material: PBMCs. This chain's CDR3 is CASNTGTGSYEQYF. DNA for the CDR3: TGCGCCAGCAACACCGGGACTGGATCCTACGAGCAGTACTTC. The full variable domain, in which reference TRBV5-1 and TRBJ2-7 provide the parts outside the CDR3, is KAGVTQTPRYLIKTRGQQVTLSCSPISGHRSVSWYQQTPGQGLQFLFEYFSETQRNKGNFPGRFSGRQFSNSRSEMNVSTLELGDSALYLCASNTGTGSYEQYFGPGTRLTVT.